The 29 T cell receptor beta chains reported below all come from one sample, sequenced in a study of CD8 T cells in Susac syndrome. Random hexamers primed reverse transcription of about 0.45 to 1 ug RNA. MiXCR, run by TCRdb on the immunoSEQ multiplex PCR reads, gives a single entry per CDR3 protein. The profile shows more than 65,000 distinct CDR3 sequences, about 95% of them singletons. What was sequenced was CD8+ T cells from PBMCs. Receptor source: a human donor in good health.

V and J are TRBV5-4 and TRBJ2-1; D remains ambiguous. Germline V gene lookup returns CDR1 SGHNT and CDR2 YYREEE (reference sequence). V gave up 1 base and J gave up 7 bases, with 3 bases separating them. CDR3 length: 11 residues. Here the CDR3 DNA reads TGTGCCAGCAGCTTGTTAAATGAGCAGTTCTTC. Amino acids: CASSLLNEQFF.

The V call is TRBV7-9, the J call TRBJ1-1; a weak D match, TRBD1 (5 bases). Per germline, CDR1 SEHNR and CDR2 FQNEAQ (reference sequence). Trimming left V 5 bases short and J 5 bases short, with 12 bases between. This CDR3 comprises 13 residues. CDR3 in amino acids: CASSATGPTEAFF. The CDR3 DNA reads as TGTGCCAGCAGCGCCACAGGTCCAACTGAAGCTTTCTTT.

The J gene is TRBJ1-2, the V gene TRBV4-3; perhaps TRBD1 as D (6 bases). V was shortened by 1 base and J by 6 bases, with 15 bases between the two germline ends. Germline V gives CDR1 LGHNA, CDR2 YSLEER. The CDR3 is made up of 15 amino acids. The CDR3 DNA reads TGCGCCAGCAGCCAAGCGCCGGGGGGGGCTGATGGCTACACCTTC. It yields the protein CASSQAPGGADGYTF.

V usage is TRBV7-9 and J usage is TRBJ1-1; D is unclear. Trimming took 1 base from V and 8 from J, leaving 11 bases between them. The CDR3 runs to 13 residues. Germline CDR1 is SEHNR and CDR2 is FQNEAQ (reference sequence). The CDR3 DNA reads TGTGCCAGCAGCTTAGAGGCTAATATCGAAGCTTTCTTT. Translation: CASSLEANIEAFF.

The genes are TRBV7-3 and TRBJ2-2; D ambiguous. V shed 3 bases and J shed 3 bases, with 8 bases lying between them. CDR3 length equals 14 residues. Germline V CDR1 and CDR2: SGHTA, FQGTGA. The CDR3 sequence is CASSFSWDTGELFF. The CDR3 DNA reads TGTGCCAGCAGCTTCAGCTGGGACACCGGGGAGCTGTTTTTT.

This chain links TRBV13 with TRBJ1-1; 9 bases match TRBD1. Looked up from germline, CDR1 is PRHDT and CDR2 is FYEKMQ (reference sequence). J was trimmed by 7 bases and V by 5 bases; bases with no gene match: 8. CDR3 length: 14 amino acids. The CDR3 sequence: CASSVPGQGFEAFF. CDR3 sequence (DNA): TGTGCCAGCAGCGTCCCGGGACAGGGCTTTGAAGCTTTCTTT.

The CDR3 spells CASITGGTGELFF. The CDR3 DNA follows: TGTGCCAGCATTACGGGAGGCACCGGGGAGCTGTTTTTT. The V gene is TRBV6-1, the J gene TRBJ2-2, with TRBD2 identical over 7 bases. The CDR3 length is 13 residues. The junction had 3 bases not matched to a gene; V was cut back by 7 bases and J by 4 bases. Germline CDR1 is MNHNS and CDR2 is SASEGT.

This chain joins TRBV9 and TRBJ2-2, with TRBD1 as a possible D gene (5 bases). In germline, CDR1 is SGDLS, CDR2 YYNGEE. CDR3 length: 15 residues. V was cut by 8 bases and J by 0 bases, with 14 bases left in between. This chain's CDR3 is CASTSTVPNTGELFF. The CDR3 coding sequence is TGTGCCAGTACGTCGACAGTACCGAACACCGGGGAGCTGTTTTTT.

The rearrangement uses TRBV7-9 and TRBJ1-6; 8 bases match TRBD1. The CDR3 runs to 15 residues. In germline, CDR1 is SEHNR, CDR2 FQNEAQ (reference sequence). V trimming: 5 bases; J trimming: 10 bases; junction bases outside the gene matches: 10. CDR3 protein: CASSAGGMGSSPLHF. Written as DNA, the CDR3 is TGTGCCAGCAGCGCAGGGGGCATGGGAAGCTCACCCCTCCACTTT.

The chain recombines TRBV5-4 with TRBJ2-1, with D perhaps being TRBD1 or TRBD2 (6 bases each). The germline V gene has CDR1 SGHNT and CDR2 YYREEE (reference sequence). This CDR3 is 17 amino acids long. V lost 1 base and J lost 8, with 22 bases in between. This CDR3 is CASSLRGFRGANDEQFF. The CDR3 DNA sequence: TGTGCCAGCAGCTTGAGGGGGTTTAGGGGGGCGAACGATGAGCAGTTCTTC.

The chain uses TRBV4-1 and TRBJ2-2; the D gene is possibly TRBD2 (5 bases). The CDR3 is made up of 15 amino acids. The germline V gene encodes CDR1 MGHRA and CDR2 YSYEKL. V was clipped by 0 bases and J by 4 bases, with 9 bases between them. The CDR3 region has the DNA TGCGCCAGCAGCCAAGATTGGGAGTTCACCGGGGAGCTGTTTTTT. As protein: CASSQDWEFTGELFF.

In its sample, this clonotype was seen a few times. The chain uses TRBV12-3 or TRBV12-4 and TRBJ2-7; 11 nucleotides align to TRBD1. This CDR3 contains 14 residues. V gave up 5 bases and J gave up 3 bases; unmatched junction bases: 3. In DNA, the CDR3 is TGTGCCAGCAGTCTCGGGACAGGGGGCTACGAGCAGTACTTC. Translated: CASSLGTGGYEQYF.

The V gene is TRBV27, the J gene TRBJ2-1; 11 positions match TRBD1. Germline V gene sequence: CDR1 MNHEY, CDR2 SMNVEV (reference sequence). The V and J ends lost 2 bases and 3 bases, in that order; junction bases with no gene match: 3. The CDR3 length is 16 residues. The CDR3 DNA follows: TGTGCCAGCAGTTTAGGGACAGGGGGGATCTACAATGAGCAGTTCTTC. Amino acids: CASSLGTGGIYNEQFF.

V is TRBV9 and J is TRBJ2-7; no clear D gene. Germline CDR1 is SGDLS and CDR2 is YYNGEE. V lost 4 bases, J lost 2 bases, and 10 bases lay in between. The CDR3 totals 13 residues. DNA of the CDR3: TGTGCCAGCAGCCCTCAACCCCCCTACGAGCAGTACTTC. Translated: CASSPQPPYEQYF.

The rearrangement links TRBV9 to TRBJ1-6; D ambiguous. Trimming shortened V by 0 bases and J by 2 bases, and 9 bases separated the two germline ends. The CDR3 is 16 residues long. Looked up from germline, CDR1 is SGDLS and CDR2 is YYNGEE. CDR3: CASSVGEWPYNSPLHF. The CDR3, as DNA: TGTGCCAGCAGCGTAGGCGAGTGGCCCTATAATTCACCCCTCCACTTT.

V is TRBV7-3 and J is TRBJ2-5, with 7 bases lining up with TRBD2. This CDR3 spans 14 amino acids. The V gene end was trimmed by 1 base and the J gene end by 5 bases; junction bases not matched to a gene: 4. CDR1 and CDR2 from the germline V gene are SGHTA and FQGTGA. The CDR3 loop reads CASSLMGGRETQYF. Here the CDR3 DNA reads TGTGCCAGCAGCTTAATGGGAGGGCGGGAGACCCAGTACTTC.

The genes are TRBV9 and TRBJ1-1, with a tentative D call TRBD1 (5 bases). The germline CDR1 and CDR2 sequences are SGDLS and YYNGEE. The CDR3 length is 13 residues. The germline V and J ends were trimmed by 0 bases and 6 bases, with 9 bases remaining between them. The CDR3 region has the DNA TGTGCCAGCAGCGTAGATCAGGGCGCTGAAGCTTTCTTT. Translating it yields CASSVDQGAEAFF.

The V and J genes are TRBV28 and TRBJ1-1; D is ambiguous. V gave up 6 bases and J gave up 7 bases, with 6 bases separating them. The CDR3 loop spans 10 amino acids. Germline-derived CDR1 and CDR2 are MDHEN and SYDVKM. This CDR3 is CASRTNEAFF. For the CDR3, the DNA is TGTGCCAGCAGGACCAATGAAGCTTTCTTT.

The rearrangement joins TRBV4-1 to TRBJ1-3; D remains unclear. CDR1 and CDR2 (germline): MGHRA, YSYEKL. The CDR3 length is 15 residues. V lost 0 bases to trimming and J lost 2 bases, with 8 bases between them. DNA of the CDR3: TGCGCCAGCAGCCAAGAAGATTTGCCTGGAAACACCATATATTTT. Protein: CASSQEDLPGNTIYF.

The chain combines TRBV27 with TRBJ2-6, with no clear D. Germline loops: CDR1 MNHEY, CDR2 SMNVEV (reference sequence). The CDR3 consists of 14 residues. With 5 bases removed from V and 2 bases from J, the gap between germline ends came to 7 bases. The CDR3 loop reads CASSPTPGANVLTF. CDR3 nucleotide sequence: TGTGCCAGCAGTCCCACCCCTGGGGCCAACGTCCTGACTTTC.

The V call is TRBV19, the J call TRBJ2-1; perhaps TRBD2 as D (6 bases). V lost 1 base to trimming and J lost 8 bases, with 21 bases between them. This CDR3 comprises 17 residues. Germline V lookup: CDR1 LNHDA, CDR2 SQIVND (reference sequence). The CDR3 here is CASSIGVSLEGFDEQFF. The DNA for the CDR3 is TGTGCCAGTAGTATAGGGGTTTCTCTGGAGGGTTTCGATGAGCAGTTCTTC.

The chain couples TRBV7-3 to TRBJ2-5, with D uncertain. CDR1 and CDR2 from the germline V gene are SGHTA and FQGTGA. V shed 3 bases and J shed 5 bases, with 16 bases lying between them. This CDR3 is built from 15 residues. The CDR3 is CASSLSARSGETQYF. DNA for the CDR3: TGTGCCAGCAGCTTGTCGGCGCGTTCCGGGGAGACCCAGTACTTC. Full variable domain (outside the CDR3, taken from reference TRBV7-3 and TRBJ2-5): GAGVSQTPSNKVTEKGKYVELRCDPISGHTALYWYRQSLGQGPEFLIYFQGTGAADDSGLPNDRFFAVRPEGSVSTLKIQRTERGDSAVYLCASSLSARSGETQYFGPGTRLLVL.

The chain couples TRBV18 to TRBJ1-1; possibly TRBD1 for D (6 bases). CDR1 KGHSH and CDR2 LQKENI come from the germline V gene. The CDR3 is 17 amino acids. Trimming stripped 6 bases from V and 0 bases from J, with 20 bases between. Here the CDR3 DNA reads TGTGCCAGCTCGCCTACTTTTGGACAGAACATGAACACTGAAGCTTTCTTT. Protein sequence: CASSPTFGQNMNTEAFF.

The chain carries TRBV3-1 and TRBJ2-5, with a tentative D call TRBD1 (6 bases). Germline V gives CDR1 LGHDT, CDR2 YNNKEL (reference sequence). Trimming took 1 base from V and 4 from J, leaving 13 bases between them. The CDR3 is 15 residues long. CDR3 amino acids: CASSQGGRVRETQYF. CDR3 coding DNA: TGTGCCAGCAGCCAAGGGGGGCGCGTAAGAGAGACCCAGTACTTC.

The chain recombines TRBV12-3 or TRBV12-4 with TRBJ2-5, with D unclear. The V gene lost 3 bases and the J gene lost 5 bases, with 10 bases spanning the gap. The CDR3 spans 13 residues. The CDR3 region is CASSFEVRETQYF. The CDR3 nucleotides are TGTGCCAGCAGTTTCGAAGTTCGTGAGACCCAGTACTTC.

The V call is TRBV28, the J call TRBJ2-5; TRBD2 matches at 9 bases. Trimming cost V 6 bases and J 5 bases; bases outside gene matches: 13. Germline loops: CDR1 MDHEN, CDR2 SYDVKM. This CDR3 has 16 residues. CDR3 DNA: TGTGCCAGCAGCCTCCCCCGGGCGGGGGGGATGGAGACCCAGTACTTC. Its protein is CASSLPRAGGMETQYF. The full variable domain, with the rest looked up from reference TRBV28 and TRBJ2-5, is DVKVTQSSRYLVKRTGEKVFLECVQDMDHENMFWYRQDPGLGLRLIYFSYDVKMKEKGDIPEGYSVSREKKERFSLILESASTNQTSMYLCASSLPRAGGMETQYFGPGTRLLVL.

The genes are TRBV7-2 and TRBJ1-1; 10 bases are a match to TRBD1. The V and J ends lost 0 bases and 6 bases, in that order; junction bases with no gene match: 10. CDR1 and CDR2 (germline): SGHTA, FQGNSA. The CDR3 covers 17 residues. The CDR3 DNA reads as TGTGCCAGCAGCTTAGCCAGGACAGGGGGGAGTTCGGCTGAAGCTTTCTTT. Protein sequence: CASSLARTGGSSAEAFF. The whole variable domain, filled in from reference TRBV7-2 and TRBJ1-1, reads GAGVSQSPSNKVTEKGKDVELRCDPISGHTALYWYRQSLGQGLEFLIYFQGNSAPDKSGLPSDRFSAERTGGSVSTLTIQRTQQEDSAVYLCASSLARTGGSSAEAFFGQGTRLTVV.

The chain is built from TRBV9 and TRBJ2-4; D might be TRBD1 (5 bases). V gave up 4 bases and J gave up 12 bases, with 23 bases separating them. The CDR3 covers 15 residues. Germline V gives CDR1 SGDLS, CDR2 YYNGEE. DNA for the CDR3: TGTGCCAGCAGCCCCTCTGGGGCATCTCTAGGGCGTCAGTACTTC. This sequence encodes CASSPSGASLGRQYF. Supplemented by reference TRBV9 and TRBJ2-4, the full variable domain reads DSGVTQTPKHLITATGQRVTLRCSPRSGDLSVYWYQQSLDQGLQFLIQYYNGEERAKGNILERFSAQQFPDLHSELNLSSLELGDSALYFCASSPSGASLGRQYFGAGTRLSVL.

The chain uses TRBV10-3 and TRBJ2-5; no clear D gene. The V gene lost 6 bases and the J gene lost 1 base, with 12 bases spanning the gap. Germline CDR1 is ENHRY and CDR2 is SYGVKD. This CDR3 contains 14 residues. The CDR3 protein is CAISQRDIQETQYF. The CDR3 DNA is TGTGCCATCAGCCAGAGAGACATCCAAGAGACCCAGTACTTC.